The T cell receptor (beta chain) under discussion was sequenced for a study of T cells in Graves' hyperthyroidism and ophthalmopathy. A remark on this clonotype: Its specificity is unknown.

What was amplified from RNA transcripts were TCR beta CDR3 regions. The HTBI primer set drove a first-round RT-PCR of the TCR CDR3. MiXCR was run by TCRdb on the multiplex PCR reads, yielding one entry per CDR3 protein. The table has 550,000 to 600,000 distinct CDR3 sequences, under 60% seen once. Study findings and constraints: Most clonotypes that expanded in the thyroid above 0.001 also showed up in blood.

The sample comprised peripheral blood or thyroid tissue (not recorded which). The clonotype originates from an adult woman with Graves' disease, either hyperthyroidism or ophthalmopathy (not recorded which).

This chain's CDR3 is CSVVRDRGDQPQHF. The CDR3 region has the DNA TGCAGCGTGGTCCGGGACAGGGGTGATCAGCCCCAGCATTTT. The chain combines TRBV29-1 with TRBJ1-5; 10 bases agree with TRBD1. V trimming: 6 bases; J trimming: 5 bases; junction bases outside the gene matches: 7. The germline gives CDR1 SQVTM, CDR2 ANQGSEA. This CDR3 spans 14 amino acids. Full variable domain (rest looked up from reference TRBV29-1 and TRBJ1-5): SAVISQKPSRDICQRGTSLTIQCQVDSQVTMMFWYRQQPGQSLTLIATANQGSEATYESGFVIDKFPISRPNLTFSTLTVSNMSPEDSSIYLCSVVRDRGDQPQHFGDGTRLSIL.